This section outlines one TCR beta chain sequence together with its context. Its target is unknown. This sample is part of a study of shared clonotypes between healthy human individuals. General study points: In several donors, around 5% of naive CD4 clonotypes appeared in common.

In the sorted-subset replicate PCRs, roughly 210 ng DNA, tens of thousands of T cell genomes, was used. Sequencing was performed with immunoSEQ multiplex PCR; in TCRdb, only in-frame clones are kept and a portion is missing. The sample yields almost 700,000 clones, about 92% seen once. The CDR3 extends over 17 amino acids. Germline V gene data show CDR1 as MNHNS and CDR2 as SASEGT. V dropped 0 bases and J dropped 6 bases, with 19 bases sitting between them. CD45RO-negative cells were positively selected for CCR7, leaving out terminally differentiated effector memory CD45RA+ cells. This TCR was sampled from a man younger than 45 in good health. This sequence joins TRBV6-1 and TRBJ2-3; D unresolved. Input material: naive CD8+ T cells sorted from blood. This chain's CDR3 is CASSEAAGGVGMDTQYF. CDR3 coding DNA: TGTGCCAGCAGTGAAGCCGCTGGTGGCGTTGGAATGGATACGCAGTATTTT.